This TCR beta chain was captured in a study of response to subunit inactivated influenza vaccine. TCRdb independently ran MiXCR on the RT-PCR reads; one entry per CDR3 protein. The sample includes hundreds of thousands of distinct CDR3 sequences, around 8% seen only once; the top ten take under 15%. This clonotype was counted at least ten times. V was clipped by 5 bases and J by 4 bases, with 12 bases between them. This CDR3 comprises 15 residues. Per germline, CDR1 MNHNS and CDR2 SASEGT. The chain links TRBV6-1 to TRBJ1-6, with D perhaps TRBD1 (6 bases). The sequencing here drew on PBMCs from blood, taken 23 to 25 months after vaccination. The TCR sequence derives from a man between 50 and 69 years old who received an inactivated influenza vaccine. The CDR3 bases are TGTGCCAGCAGTAGCGCAGGGGCTTATAATTCACCCCTCCACTTT. This gives the protein CASSSAGAYNSPLHF.